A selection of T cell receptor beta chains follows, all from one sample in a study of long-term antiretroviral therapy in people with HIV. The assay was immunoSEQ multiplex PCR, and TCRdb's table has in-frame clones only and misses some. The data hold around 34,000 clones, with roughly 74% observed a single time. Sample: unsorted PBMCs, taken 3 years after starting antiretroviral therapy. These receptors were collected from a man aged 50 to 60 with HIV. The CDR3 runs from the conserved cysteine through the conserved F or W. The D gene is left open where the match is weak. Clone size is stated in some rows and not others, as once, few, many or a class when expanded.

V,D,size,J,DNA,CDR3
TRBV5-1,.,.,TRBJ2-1,TGCGCCAGCAGCCTCCAACTAGGCGGCAATGAGCAGTTCTTC,CASSLQLGGNEQFF
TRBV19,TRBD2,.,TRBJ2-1,TGTGCCAGTAGTAGGGCGGGAGGGCCGACCTACAATGAGCAGTTCTTC,CASSRAGGPTYNEQFF
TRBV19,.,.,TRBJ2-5,TGTGCCAGTAGTATGCTTGGGGTGGAGACCCAGTACTTC,CASSMLGVETQYF
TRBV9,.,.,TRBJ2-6,TGTGCCAGCAGCTCGGTCGGGGCCAACGTCCTGACTTTC,CASSSVGANVLTF
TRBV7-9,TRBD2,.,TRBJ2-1,TGTGCCAGCAGCTTAGTCCTAGCGGGCACTAACAATGAGCAGTTCTTC,CASSLVLAGTNNEQFF
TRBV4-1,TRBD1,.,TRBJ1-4,TGCGCCAGCAGCCCAACCGGGACAGGGACTAATGAAAAACTGTTTTTT,CASSPTGTGTNEKLFF
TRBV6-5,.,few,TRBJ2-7,TGTGCCAGCAGACTACGGGACTCCTACGAGCAGTACTTC,CASRLRDSYEQYF
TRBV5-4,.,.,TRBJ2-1,TGTGCCAGCAGCTTGTTTGGGGGGTCCTCCTACAATGAGCAGTTCTTC,CASSLFGGSSYNEQFF
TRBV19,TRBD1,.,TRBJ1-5,TGTGCCAGTAGTATTGGACAGGGGGTTAATCAGCCCCAGCATTTT,CASSIGQGVNQPQHF
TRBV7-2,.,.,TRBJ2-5,TGTGCCAGCAGCTCCAACAGGGCGCAAGAGACCCAGTACTTC,CASSSNRAQETQYF
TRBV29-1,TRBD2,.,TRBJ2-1,TGCAGCGTTGGGTTAGCGGGAGGTTCGTACAATGAGCAGTTCTTC,CSVGLAGGSYNEQFF
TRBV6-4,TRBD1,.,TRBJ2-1,TGTGCCACCCGGGACAGTGGCTACAATGAGCAGTTCTTC,CATRDSGYNEQFF
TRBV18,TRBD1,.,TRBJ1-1,TGTGCCAGCTCACCCCCAGGGGGCGCGAAGTTTATGAACACTGAAGCTTTCTTT,CASSPPGGAKFMNTEAFF
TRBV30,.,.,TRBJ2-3,TGTGCCTGGGAAAAAACAGATACGCAGTATTTT,CAWEKTDTQYF
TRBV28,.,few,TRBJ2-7,TGTGCCAGCAGTTTCCGACAGGCTACGTACTTC,CASSFRQATYF
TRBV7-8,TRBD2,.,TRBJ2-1,TGTGCCAGCAGCTTCCGGGAGGCGAGCTCCTACAATGAGCAGTTCTTC,CASSFREASSYNEQFF
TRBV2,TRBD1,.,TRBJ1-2,TGTGCCAGCAGGGAGGGGGCTCGCGGCTACACCTTC,CASREGARGYTF
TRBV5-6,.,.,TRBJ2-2,TGTGCCAGCACCGGAGTGGGGGTAATCACCGGGGAGCTGTTTTTT,CASTGVGVITGELFF
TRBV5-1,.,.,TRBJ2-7,TGCGCCAGCAGCTCCGGACAGCCTCGGAACGAGCAGTACTTC,CASSSGQPRNEQYF
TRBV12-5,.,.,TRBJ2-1,TGTGCTAGTGGTTTGGAGACTAGCTACAATGAGCAGTTCTTC,CASGLETSYNEQFF
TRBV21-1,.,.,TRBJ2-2,TGTGCCAGCAGCTATCGACTAGCGGGAGGTTTTAACGGGGAGCTGTTTTTT,CASSYRLAGGFNGELFF
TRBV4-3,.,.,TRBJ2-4,TGCGCCAGCAGCCAATGGGGGGCGGGAGCAGCCAAAAACATTCAGTACTTC,CASSQWGAGAAKNIQYF
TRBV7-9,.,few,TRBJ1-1,TGTGCCAGCAGCCTTGGGACGCCTGAAGCTTTCTTT,CASSLGTPEAFF
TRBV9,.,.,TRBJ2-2,TGTGCCAGCAGACAAGGGGGGGAAACCGGGGAGCTGTTTTTT,CASRQGGETGELFF
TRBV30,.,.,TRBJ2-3,TGTGCCTGGAGTGTACAACTAGCAGATACGCAGTATTTT,CAWSVQLADTQYF
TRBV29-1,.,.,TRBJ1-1,TGCAGCGTGACGGTTTACACTGAAGCTTTCTTT,CSVTVYTEAFF
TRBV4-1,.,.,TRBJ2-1,TGCGCCAGCAGCCAAGATGGGGGAAACTACAATGAGCAGTTCTTC,CASSQDGGNYNEQFF
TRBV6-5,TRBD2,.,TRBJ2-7,TGTGCCAGCAGTCTTTTCTTTAGCGGGGGTTACGAGCAGTACTTC,CASSLFFSGGYEQYF